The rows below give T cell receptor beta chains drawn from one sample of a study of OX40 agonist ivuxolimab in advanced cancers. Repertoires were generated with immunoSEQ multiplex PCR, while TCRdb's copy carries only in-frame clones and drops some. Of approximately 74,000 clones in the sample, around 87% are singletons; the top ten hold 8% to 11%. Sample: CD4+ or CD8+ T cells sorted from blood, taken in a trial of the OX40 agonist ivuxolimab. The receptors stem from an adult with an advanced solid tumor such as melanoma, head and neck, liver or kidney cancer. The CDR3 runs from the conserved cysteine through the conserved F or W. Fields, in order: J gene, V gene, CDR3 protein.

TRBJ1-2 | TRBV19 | CASSSDGYTF
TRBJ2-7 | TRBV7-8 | CASSFRESYEQYF
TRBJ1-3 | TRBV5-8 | CASSRRAISGNTIYF
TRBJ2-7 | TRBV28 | CASSSPPSGSYEQYF
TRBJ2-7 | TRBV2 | CASSRDFIHEQYF
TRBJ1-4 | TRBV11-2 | CASSQKRQGGEKLFF
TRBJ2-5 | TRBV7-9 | CASSPGGTGSKTQYF
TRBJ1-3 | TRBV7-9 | CASSLGRTSDTIYF
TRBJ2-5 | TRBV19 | CASSNSGFRGETQYF
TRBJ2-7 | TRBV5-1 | CASSSRRTGRSEQYF
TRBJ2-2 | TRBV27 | CASSLETSGRANTGELFF
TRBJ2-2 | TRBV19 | CASSARVSGELFF
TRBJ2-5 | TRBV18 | CASSPSKETQYF
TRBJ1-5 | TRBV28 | CASTGGSNQPQHF
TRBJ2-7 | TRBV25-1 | CASARKGYEQYF
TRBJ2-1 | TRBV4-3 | CASSLRLAVPYNEQFF
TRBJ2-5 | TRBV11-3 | CASSTELAGAKEQYF
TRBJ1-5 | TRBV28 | CASSLSVGARPQHF
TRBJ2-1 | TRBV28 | CAIRSNNEQFF
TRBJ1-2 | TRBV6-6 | CASSFQWDSNYGYTF
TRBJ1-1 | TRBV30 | CAWSPKTGNTEAFF
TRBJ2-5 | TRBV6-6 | CASQRTYTETQYF
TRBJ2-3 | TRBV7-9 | CASSPTGTDTQYF
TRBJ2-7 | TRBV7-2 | CASSSRSLHERYF
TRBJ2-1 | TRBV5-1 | CASSLGGTSPYEQFF
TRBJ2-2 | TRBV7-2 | CASSFPTGWLTGELFF
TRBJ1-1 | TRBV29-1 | CSVEKALAFGAFF
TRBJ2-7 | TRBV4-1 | CANWGTGGFSGPYEQYF
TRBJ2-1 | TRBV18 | CASSPQRSLGYEQFF
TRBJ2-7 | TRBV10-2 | CASSERAAPTYEQYF
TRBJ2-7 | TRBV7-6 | CASSSLAQSYEQYF
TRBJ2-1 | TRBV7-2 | CASSLAGVGHSGEQFF
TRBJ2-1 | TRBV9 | CASSPRMGLANEQFF
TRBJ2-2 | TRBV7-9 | CASSHLTASNTGELFF
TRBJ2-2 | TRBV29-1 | CSVAGMANTGELFF
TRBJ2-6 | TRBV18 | CASSPMQGLSGANVLTF
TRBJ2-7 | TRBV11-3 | CASSEGGLAGDEQYF
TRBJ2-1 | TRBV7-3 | CASSLEGGEQFF
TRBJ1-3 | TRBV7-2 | CASSLQGTSSGNTIYF
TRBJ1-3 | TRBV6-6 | CASRMTGASGNTIYF
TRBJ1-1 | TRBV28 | CASSLFQGDTEAFF
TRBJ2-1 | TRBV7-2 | CASSLYSRANNEQFF
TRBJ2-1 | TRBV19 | CASSLRQGVHNEQFF
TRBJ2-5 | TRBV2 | CASRGVGFQETQYF
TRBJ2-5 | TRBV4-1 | CASSQEGNEGETQYF